These 13 T cell receptor beta chains share one sample of origin, sequenced in a study of CD8 T cell repertoires and HIV-1 epitope variants. No antigen is known for these receptors. Produced via immunoSEQ multiplex PCR; TCRdb's table is partial and in-frame only. The profile covers about 5,600 clones, with about three fifths appearing a single time and 44% taken by the ten largest. Sequencing used cultured CD8+ T cells derived from PBMCs. Receptors originate from a male donor with HIV.

This rearrangement joins TRBV5-4 to TRBJ1-1, with D perhaps matching TRBD1 (5 bases). Looked up from germline, CDR1 is SGHNT and CDR2 is YYREEE (reference sequence). This CDR3 has 13 amino acids. V was shortened by 5 bases and J by 4 bases, with 12 bases between the two germline ends. The DNA of the CDR3 is TGTGCCAGCAGACCTGACGGGGGCACTGAAGCTTTCTTT. Translation gives CASRPDGGTEAFF.

The chain joins TRBV7-9 to TRBJ2-7; TRBD1 agrees at 7 bases. Germline CDR1 and CDR2: SEHNR and FQNEAQ (reference sequence). The CDR3 loop spans 12 amino acids. Germline trimming cut 6 bases from V and 4 bases from J; bases unmatched to any gene: 3. DNA for the CDR3: TGTGCCAGCAGTTCGGACAGGTACGAGCAGTACTTC. Translation: CASSSDRYEQYF.

This clone was seen a few times. This sequence joins TRBV27 and TRBJ2-1; D is undetermined. Trimming pared 3 bases from V and 6 bases from J, leaving 6 bases between. The CDR3 runs 12 residues. The germline V gene encodes CDR1 MNHEY and CDR2 SMNVEV (reference sequence). The CDR3, as DNA: TGTGCCAGCAGTTTCCGGGCCAATGAGCAGTTCTTC. Translating gives CASSFRANEQFF.

The genes are TRBV7-2 and TRBJ2-5; 9 bases are a match to TRBD2. The CDR3 length is 17 residues. Germline CDR1 reads SGHTA; CDR2 reads FQGNSA. V lost 2 bases and J lost 2; bases outside the gene matches: 9. This CDR3 reads CASSLSSRTSAQETQYF. The CDR3 nucleotides read TGTGCCAGCAGCTTAAGTTCACGGACTAGCGCTCAAGAGACCCAGTACTTC.

This clone has a handful of counts. The chain carries TRBV6-5 and TRBJ1-1; 8 bases align to TRBD1. The CDR3 totals 14 residues. The trim removed 4 bases at V and 1 base at J, leaving 2 bases unmatched. Germline V lookup: CDR1 MNHEY, CDR2 SVGAGI. The CDR3 reads CASSFGQGNTEAFF. CDR3 sequence (DNA): TGTGCCAGCAGTTTCGGACAGGGGAACACTGAAGCTTTCTTT.

Only a few counts were recorded for this clone. The chain uses TRBV28 and TRBJ1-2; no clear D. V gave up 2 bases and J gave up 8 bases, with 18 bases separating them. The CDR3 has 15 residues. Germline values: CDR1 MDHEN, CDR2 SYDVKM. The CDR3, as DNA: TGTGCCAGCAGTTTAGAAGGGTACCCACTTTGGGGCTACACCTTC. Residues: CASSLEGYPLWGYTF.

This chain connects TRBV7-2 to TRBJ2-1, with a possible D match to TRBD2 (5 bases). V shed 0 bases and J shed 5 bases, with 20 bases lying between them. Germline assignment: CDR1 SGHTA and CDR2 FQGNSA. This CDR3 region has 18 residues. The CDR3 DNA reads as TGTGCCAGCAGCTTAGCCCTTCGACTCCCCCCCGGGGACAATGAGCAGTTCTTC. Protein sequence: CASSLALRLPPGDNEQFF.

This clone has only one observation. V and J are TRBV11-2 and TRBJ1-1; unclear D gene. Germline CDR1 and CDR2: SGHAT and FQNNGV. This CDR3 contains 13 residues. Deletions cut 3 bases from V and 5 bases from J, with 10 bases between. This CDR3 reads CASSLAMGTEAFF. CDR3 bases: TGTGCCAGCAGCTTGGCAATGGGAACTGAAGCTTTCTTT.

CDR3 sequence: CASSRDFNEQFF. CDR3 coding DNA: TGTGCCAGCAGCCGGGACTTCAATGAGCAGTTCTTC. The chain employs TRBV5-8 and TRBJ2-1; tentative D call: TRBD2 (6 bases). The CDR3 totals 12 residues. Trimming removed 4 bases from V and 6 bases from J, with 8 bases in between. The germline CDR1 and CDR2 sequences are SGHTS and YDEGEE.

The DNA of the CDR3 is TGTGCCAGCAGCCAAGATTTCCTTGGTGGGGATGAAAAACTGTTTTTT. Protein: CASSQDFLGGDEKLFF. The chain combines TRBV4-2 with TRBJ1-4; no firm D call. The germline CDR1 and CDR2 sequences are LGHNA and YNFKEQ. With 0 bases removed from V and 6 bases from J, the gap between germline ends came to 14 bases. The CDR3 contains 16 residues.

This rearrangement joins TRBV27 to TRBJ2-6; D unresolved. From germline, CDR1 is MNHEY and CDR2 SMNVEV (reference sequence). There are 14 residues in the CDR3. The germline V and J ends were trimmed by 8 bases and 0 bases, with 8 bases remaining between them. The CDR3 reads CASGRRSGANVLTF. The CDR3 DNA follows: TGTGCCAGCGGAAGACGCTCTGGGGCCAACGTCCTGACTTTC. Complete variable domain (other parts from reference TRBV27 and TRBJ2-6): EAQVTQNPRYLITVTGKKLTVTCSQNMNHEYMSWYRQDPGLGLRQIYYSMNVEVTDKGDVPEGYKVSRKEKRNFPLILESPSPNQTSLYFCASGRRSGANVLTFGAGSRLTVL.

This clone was seen once. This chain links TRBV9 with TRBJ2-5; weak D call: TRBD2 (5 bases). This CDR3 region has 14 residues. The germline CDR1 and CDR2 sequences are SGDLS and YYNGEE. The V end lost 0 bases, the J end lost 3 bases, and 9 bases lay between the germline ends. CDR3 sequence reads: CASSVGLGEETQYF. The CDR3 region has the DNA TGTGCCAGCAGCGTAGGGCTGGGAGAAGAGACCCAGTACTTC.

The chain recombines TRBV29-1 with TRBJ2-7; 7 bases agree with TRBD1. CDR3 size: 15 residues. V shed 0 bases and J 2 bases; nucleotides not matched to a gene: 7. Looked up from germline, CDR1 is SQVTM and CDR2 is ANQGSEA. CDR3 sequence (DNA): TGCAGCGTTGAAGACCCTACAGGGGTAGCCTACGAGCAGTACTTC. This codes for CSVEDPTGVAYEQYF.